The entry below describes one T cell receptor (beta chain). The assay was immunoSEQ multiplex PCR, and TCRdb's table has in-frame clones only and misses some. The repertoire has about 400,000 clones, about nine tenths of them found once; the top ten carry 0.83%. These data come from a study of cytomegalovirus exposure and HLA in healthy donors. V was shortened by 0 bases and J by 8 bases, with 24 bases between the two germline ends. The CDR3 is made up of 18 amino acids. Per the germline V gene, CDR1 is SGHRS and CDR2 is YFSETQ. The rearrangement uses TRBV5-1 and TRBJ2-1, with D maybe TRBD1 (6 bases). Sequencing was carried out using PBMCs. This receptor was identified in a woman younger than 30 in good health and CMV-seronegative. CDR3 in amino acids: CASSLDRVTGNRADEQFF. The DNA of the CDR3 is TGCGCCAGCAGCTTGGATAGGGTCACAGGGAACAGGGCCGATGAGCAGTTCTTC.